This T cell receptor beta chain was retrieved from a study of response to subunit inactivated influenza vaccine (dated by TCRdb to 2017 to 2018). For the wider study: To follow how T cells responded to a trivalent subunit inactivated influenza vaccine, the researchers relied on deep quantitative profiling of the T cell receptor repertoire. What the study reported, not specific to this receptor: The authors suggested that each seasonal influenza vaccination may recruit only a limited number of new T cells.

This clonotype was counted between two and nine times. Its antigen specificity is not known. One base away there is no much larger clone; base qualities are not given. CDR1 is given as SQVTM and CDR2 as ANQGSEA, both from the germline V gene. V gives up 3 bases and J gives up 1 base, and the segment between their germline ends measures 12 bases. From the cysteine through the phenylalanine, the CDR3 covers 14 amino acids. Only the CDR3 region is kept as DNA, spanning 42 bases read in frame from base 1. The intended sense of this specimen's time point label: more than 35 days after influenza vaccine administration. The library came from RT-PCR. Reads for this sample came from an Illumina HiSeq 2500. Through fastp at Q25 and MiXCR, TCRdb rebuilt clones from the public reads, retaining in-frame beta chains. When rows share a CDR3 protein, they turn into one entry using the most common DNA and genes. The sample table records over 400,000 distinct CDR3 sequences; 10% to 15% of these occur just once. About an eighth of the sample belongs to the ten largest clones.

The sequencing here drew on PBMCs from blood, taken roughly 46 days after vaccination. The rearrangement joined TRBV29-1 to TRBJ2-5, with TRBD2 tentatively as D gene (5 bases match). The sequence derives from a man aged 45 to 65 who received an inactivated influenza vaccine. Donor details come from another sample of the same person, matched by shared clones. In nucleotide form, the sequence is TGCAGCGTTGAGGAGGCGAGGCTCCAAGAGACCCAGTACTTC. Translated, this is CSVEEARLQETQYF.